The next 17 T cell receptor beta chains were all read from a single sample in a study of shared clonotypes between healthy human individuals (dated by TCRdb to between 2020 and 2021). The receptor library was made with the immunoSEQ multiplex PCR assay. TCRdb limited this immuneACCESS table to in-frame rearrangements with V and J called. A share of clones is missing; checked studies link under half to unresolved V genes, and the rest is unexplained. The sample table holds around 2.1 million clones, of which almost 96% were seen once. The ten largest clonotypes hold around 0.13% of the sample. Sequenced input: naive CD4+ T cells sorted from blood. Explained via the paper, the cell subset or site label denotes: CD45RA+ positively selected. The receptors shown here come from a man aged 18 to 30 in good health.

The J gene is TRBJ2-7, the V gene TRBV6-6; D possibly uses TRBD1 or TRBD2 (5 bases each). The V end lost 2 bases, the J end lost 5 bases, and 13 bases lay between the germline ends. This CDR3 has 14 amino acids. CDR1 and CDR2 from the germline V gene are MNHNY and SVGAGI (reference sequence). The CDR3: CASSYGGLSDEQYF. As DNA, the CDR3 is TGTGCCAGCAGTTACGGGGGTCTCTCGGACGAGCAGTACTTC.

The CDR3 DNA reads as TGCAGTGCGGCCCAGATAGAGACCCAGTACTTC. As protein: CSAAQIETQYF. The chain links TRBV20-1 to TRBJ2-5; D ambiguous. The CDR3 extends over 11 amino acids. CDR1 and CDR2 (germline): DFQATT, SNEGSKA (reference sequence). Trimming pared 6 bases from V and 4 bases from J, leaving 9 bases between.

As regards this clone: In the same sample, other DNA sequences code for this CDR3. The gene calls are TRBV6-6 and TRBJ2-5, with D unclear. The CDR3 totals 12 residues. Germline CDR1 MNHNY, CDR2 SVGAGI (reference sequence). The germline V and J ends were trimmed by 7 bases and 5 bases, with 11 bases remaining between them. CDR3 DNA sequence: TGTGCCAGCAAGGGCTCTCAGGAGACCCAGTACTTC. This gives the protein CASKGSQETQYF.

CDR3 loop: CASSLASSKNTGELFF. As DNA, the CDR3 is TGTGCCAGCAGCTTAGCGAGTTCCAAGAACACCGGGGAGCTGTTTTTT. The chain joins TRBV7-6 to TRBJ2-2; no definite D call. Trimming cost V 0 bases and J 1 base, with 9 bases left between them. This CDR3 comprises 16 residues. Looked up from germline, CDR1 is SGHVS and CDR2 is FNYEAQ.

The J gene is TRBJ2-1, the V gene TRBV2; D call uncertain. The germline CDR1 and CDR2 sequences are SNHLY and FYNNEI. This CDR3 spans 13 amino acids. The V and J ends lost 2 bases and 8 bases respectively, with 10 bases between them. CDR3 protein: CASSELFSYEQFF. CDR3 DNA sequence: TGTGCCAGCAGTGAACTATTTAGTTATGAGCAGTTCTTC.

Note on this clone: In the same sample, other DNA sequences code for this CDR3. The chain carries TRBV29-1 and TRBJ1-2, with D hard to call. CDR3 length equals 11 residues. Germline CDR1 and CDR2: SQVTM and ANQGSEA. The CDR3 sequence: CSVRFNYGYTF. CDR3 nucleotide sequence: TGCAGTGTTAGGTTTAACTATGGCTACACCTTC.

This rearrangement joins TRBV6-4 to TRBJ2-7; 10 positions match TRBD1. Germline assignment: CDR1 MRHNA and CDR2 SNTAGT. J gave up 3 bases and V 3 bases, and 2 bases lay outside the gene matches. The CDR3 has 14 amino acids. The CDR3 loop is CASSERTGGYEQYF. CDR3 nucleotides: TGTGCCAGCAGTGAGAGGACAGGGGGCTACGAGCAGTACTTC.

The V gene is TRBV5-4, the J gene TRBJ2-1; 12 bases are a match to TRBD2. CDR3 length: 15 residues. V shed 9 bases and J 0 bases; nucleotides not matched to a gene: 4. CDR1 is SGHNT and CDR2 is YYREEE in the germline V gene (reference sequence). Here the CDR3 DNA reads TGTGCCATCCCTAGCGGGGGGGCCTCCTACAATGAGCAGTTCTTC. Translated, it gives CAIPSGGASYNEQFF.

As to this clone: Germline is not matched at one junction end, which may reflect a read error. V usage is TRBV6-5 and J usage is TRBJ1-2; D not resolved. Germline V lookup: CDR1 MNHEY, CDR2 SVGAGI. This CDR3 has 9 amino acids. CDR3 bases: TGTGCCAGCAGTTACTCTAGATTCTTC. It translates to CASSYSRFF.

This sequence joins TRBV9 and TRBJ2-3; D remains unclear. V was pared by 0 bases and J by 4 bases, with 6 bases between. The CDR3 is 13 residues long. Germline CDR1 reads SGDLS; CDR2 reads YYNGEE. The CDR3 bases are TGTGCCAGCAGCGTAGGAAACGCAGATACGCAGTATTTT. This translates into CASSVGNADTQYF.

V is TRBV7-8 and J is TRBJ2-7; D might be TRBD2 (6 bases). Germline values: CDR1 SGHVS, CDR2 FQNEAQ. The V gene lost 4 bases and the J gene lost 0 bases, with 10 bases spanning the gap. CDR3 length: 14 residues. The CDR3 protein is CASSCCGASYEQYF. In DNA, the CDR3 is TGTGCCAGCAGCTGCTGCGGGGCCTCCTACGAGCAGTACTTC.

CDR3 nucleotides: TGTGCCAGCAGTCTCCAAGCTCTAGGGGCGGCCACCGGCTACACCTTC. Amino acids: CASSLQALGAATGYTF. The rearrangement uses TRBV27 and TRBJ1-2, with D perhaps matching TRBD1 (5 bases). This CDR3 contains 16 residues. V gave up 5 bases and J gave up 8 bases, with 24 bases separating them. Looked up from germline, CDR1 is MNHEY and CDR2 is SMNVEV (reference sequence).

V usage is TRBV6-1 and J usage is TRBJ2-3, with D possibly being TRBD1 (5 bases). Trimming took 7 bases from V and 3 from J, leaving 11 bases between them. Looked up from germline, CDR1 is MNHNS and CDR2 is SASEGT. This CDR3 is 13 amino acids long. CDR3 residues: CASKSRGTDTQYF. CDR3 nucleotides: TGTGCCAGCAAGAGTAGGGGTACAGATACGCAGTATTTT.

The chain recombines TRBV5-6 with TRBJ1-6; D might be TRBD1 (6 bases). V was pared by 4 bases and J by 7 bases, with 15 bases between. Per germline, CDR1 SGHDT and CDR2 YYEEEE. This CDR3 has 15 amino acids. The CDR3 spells CASSPNRVGNSPLHF. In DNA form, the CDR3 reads TGTGCCAGCAGCCCGAACAGGGTAGGGAATTCACCCCTCCACTTT. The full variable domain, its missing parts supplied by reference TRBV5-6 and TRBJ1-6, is DAGVTQSPTHLIKTRGQQVTLRCSPKSGHDTVSWYQQALGQGPQFIFQYYEEEERQRGNFPDRFSGHQFPNYSSELNVNALLLGDSALYLCASSPNRVGNSPLHFGNGTRLTVT.

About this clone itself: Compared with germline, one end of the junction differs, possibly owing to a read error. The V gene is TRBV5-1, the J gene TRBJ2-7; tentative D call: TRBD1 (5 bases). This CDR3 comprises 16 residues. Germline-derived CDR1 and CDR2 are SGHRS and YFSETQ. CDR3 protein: CASSLGPMGLNYEQYF. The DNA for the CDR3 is TGCGCCAGCAGTTTGGGCCCCATGGGGCTAAACTACGAGCAGTACTTC.

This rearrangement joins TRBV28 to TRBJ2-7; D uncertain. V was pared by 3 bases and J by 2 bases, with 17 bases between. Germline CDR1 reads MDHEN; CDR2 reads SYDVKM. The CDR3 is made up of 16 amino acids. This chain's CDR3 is CASSFSGLRPPYEQYF. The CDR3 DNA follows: TGTGCCAGCAGTTTTTCTGGGCTCCGCCCACCCTACGAGCAGTACTTC. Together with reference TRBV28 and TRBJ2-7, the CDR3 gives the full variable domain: DVKVTQSSRYLVKRTGEKVFLECVQDMDHENMFWYRQDPGLGLRLIYFSYDVKMKEKGDIPEGYSVSREKKERFSLILESASTNQTSMYLCASSFSGLRPPYEQYFGPGTRLTVT.

The CDR3 reads CASSMSGTGLYEQYF. CDR3 nucleotide sequence: TGTGCCAGCAGTATGTCCGGGACAGGACTCTACGAGCAGTACTTC. The rearrangement uses TRBV7-2 and TRBJ2-7; 8 nucleotides line up with TRBD1. The trim removed 6 bases at V and 3 bases at J, leaving 10 bases unmatched. The germline CDR1 and CDR2 sequences are SGHTA and FQGNSA. The CDR3 covers 15 residues. Full variable domain (missing parts from reference TRBV7-2 and TRBJ2-7): GAGVSQSPSNKVTEKGKDVELRCDPISGHTALYWYRQSLGQGLEFLIYFQGNSAPDKSGLPSDRFSAERTGGSVSTLTIQRTQQEDSAVYLCASSMSGTGLYEQYFGPGTRLTVT.